The 26 T cell receptor beta chains below all came from one sample that was sequenced in a study of blood T cell repertoires in COVID-19. Profiling relied on immunoSEQ multiplex PCR, and the TCRdb table lists in-frame clones only, not all of them. The sample records around 180,000 clones, more than 75% being singletons. Sequencing was carried out using PBMCs or T cells enriched from blood (not recorded which). The receptors here all came from a woman aged 50 to 60 with acute COVID-19.

The V gene is TRBV3-1 (or the pseudogene TRBV3-2), the J gene TRBJ1-2, with 9 bases fitting TRBD1. V was clipped by 6 bases and J by 3 bases; unmatched bases: 17. The CDR3 is 18 amino acids. Germline lookup yields CDR1 LGHDT and CDR2 YNNKEL (reference sequence). The DNA of the CDR3 is TGTGCCAGCAGACCCTACAGGACAGGGGTGGTGCCTGACTATGGCTACACCTTC. Translating gives CASRPYRTGVVPDYGYTF.

This rearrangement joins TRBV3-1 (or the pseudogene TRBV3-2) to TRBJ1-4, with TRBD1 matching 10 bases. The V gene's germline CDR1 is LGHDT and CDR2 YNNKEL (reference sequence). This CDR3 region has 15 residues. With 1 base clipped from V and 8 bases from J, the junction kept 4 bases outside the gene matches. The CDR3: CASSQAGTGVEKLFF. In DNA, the CDR3 is TGTGCCAGCAGCCAAGCCGGGACAGGGGTCGAAAAACTGTTTTTT.

The chain links TRBV7-2 to TRBJ1-1, with D uncertain. The CDR3 contains 15 residues. Per the germline V gene, CDR1 is SGHTA and CDR2 is FQGNSA. Trimming removed 1 base from V and 0 bases from J, with 9 bases in between. This CDR3 is CASSLERGLNTEAFF. The CDR3 region has the DNA TGTGCCAGCAGCTTAGAGCGGGGATTGAACACTGAAGCTTTCTTT.

The J gene is TRBJ2-1, the V gene TRBV4-3; D is possibly TRBD1 (6 bases). Germline lookup yields CDR1 LGHNA and CDR2 YSLEER. This CDR3 has 18 residues. V was trimmed by 4 bases and J by 4 bases, leaving 23 bases between them. As DNA, the CDR3 is TGCGCCAGCAGCCGGGGATTTTTGGGGGCCACGTCGTACAATGAGCAGTTCTTC. Its protein is CASSRGFLGATSYNEQFF.

This clone was counted a single time. The chain joins TRBV11-3 to TRBJ2-3; 12 bases align to TRBD2. The CDR3 is 20 amino acids. Germline trimming cut 5 bases from V and 2 bases from J; bases unmatched to any gene: 17. Germline V lookup: CDR1 SGHNT, CDR2 YENEEA. This chain's CDR3 is CASSLSWTSGATYDTDTQYF. The CDR3 nucleotides are TGTGCCAGCAGCCTCTCCTGGACTAGCGGGGCGACCTACGACACAGATACGCAGTATTTT.

The chain carries TRBV7-9 and TRBJ2-2; tentative D call: TRBD2 (6 bases). V was pared by 2 bases and J by 5 bases, with 9 bases between. This CDR3 comprises 14 residues. The V gene's germline CDR1 is SEHNR and CDR2 FQNEAQ (reference sequence). The CDR3 DNA is TGTGCCAGCAGCTTAAGCGGGTTTACCGGGGAGCTGTTTTTT. Translating it yields CASSLSGFTGELFF.

The chain employs TRBV30 and TRBJ1-5; perhaps TRBD1 as D (6 bases). The length of the CDR3 is 13 residues. With 5 bases removed from V and 3 bases from J, the gap between germline ends came to 11 bases. The germline V gene encodes CDR1 GTSNPN and CDR2 SVGIG (reference sequence). This chain's CDR3 is CAWGRTANQPQHF. CDR3 bases: TGTGCCTGGGGGCGGACAGCCAATCAGCCCCAGCATTTT.

The V and J genes are TRBV28 and TRBJ1-1; 8 bases line up with TRBD1. Germline V lookup: CDR1 MDHEN, CDR2 SYDVKM. J gave up 11 bases and V 5 bases, and 7 bases lay outside the gene matches. The CDR3 is 12 amino acids. The CDR3 is CASSQQGVVAFF. The CDR3 coding sequence is TGTGCCAGCAGTCAACAGGGGGTTGTGGCTTTCTTT.

This chain links TRBV6-6 with TRBJ1-5; 7 bases are shared with TRBD1. CDR1 is MNHNY, CDR2 SVGAGI, per germline (reference sequence). J lost 4 bases, V lost 8 bases, and 11 bases had no gene match. The length of the CDR3 is 15 residues. The CDR3 reads CASVGGQGVNQPQHF. Written as DNA, the CDR3 is TGTGCCAGCGTTGGAGGGCAGGGGGTAAATCAGCCCCAGCATTTT.

There are a few counts of this clone. The V and J genes are TRBV5-1 and TRBJ2-5; D is unresolved. Germline V lookup: CDR1 SGHRS, CDR2 YFSETQ. The CDR3 has 14 amino acids. The germline V and J ends were trimmed by 0 bases and 0 bases, with 6 bases remaining between them. The CDR3 protein is CASSLGHNQETQYF. CDR3 DNA sequence: TGCGCCAGCAGCTTGGGACACAACCAAGAGACCCAGTACTTC.

The V call is TRBV27, the J call TRBJ1-1, with D tentatively TRBD1 (5 bases). Germline V CDR1 and CDR2: MNHEY, SMNVEV (reference sequence). V shed 6 bases and J shed 1 base, with 12 bases lying between them. CDR3 size: 14 residues. This CDR3 reads CASRITQGNTEAFF. The DNA for the CDR3 is TGTGCCAGCAGGATAACGCAGGGGAACACTGAAGCTTTCTTT.

This clone was picked up one time. Here the CDR3 reads CDPGQGASYEQYV. The DNA of the CDR3 is TGTGATCCGGGACAGGGGGCCTCCTACGAGCAGTACGTC. The genes are TRBV21-1 and TRBJ2-7; TRBD1, as called in the table, went unchecked against the DNA. TRBV21-1 is tagged as a pseudogene. This CDR3 has 13 amino acids.

In nucleotides, the CDR3 is TGTGCCAGCAGCTTCGGAGTAGGAAACACCATATATTTT. The encoded protein is CASSFGVGNTIYF. The V and J genes are TRBV27 and TRBJ1-3; no reliable D call. Germline V gives CDR1 MNHEY, CDR2 SMNVEV (reference sequence). There are 13 residues in the CDR3. V was pared by 6 bases and J by 4 bases, with 10 bases between.

This clone was observed a few times. The rearrangement uses TRBV6-2 or TRBV6-3 and TRBJ2-3; D remains ambiguous. The germline gives CDR1 MNHEY, CDR2 SVGEGT. The CDR3 spans 13 residues. The V gene lost 4 bases and the J gene lost 1 base, with 6 bases spanning the gap. In DNA, the CDR3 is TGTGCCAGCAGTTCTACAGGCACAGATACGCAGTATTTT. Translation gives CASSSTGTDTQYF.

The chain is built from TRBV7-9 and TRBJ2-2, with a tentative D call TRBD1 (6 bases). In germline, CDR1 is SEHNR, CDR2 FQNEAQ (reference sequence). The ends were cut back, 0 bases at V and 5 bases at J, with 10 bases in the middle. The CDR3 consists of 15 residues. The CDR3: CASSLAGAATGELFF. CDR3 bases: TGTGCCAGCAGCTTAGCGGGGGCAGCGACCGGGGAGCTGTTTTTT.

Details on this clone: Distinct nucleotide sequences in the sample also encode this CDR3. The chain recombines TRBV28 with TRBJ1-2; unclear D gene. The CDR3 has 12 amino acids. V lost 3 bases and J 4 bases, leaving 6 bases between the germline ends. Germline values: CDR1 MDHEN, CDR2 SYDVKM. The DNA of the CDR3 is TGTGCCAGCAGTTTGTCTTCCTATGGCTACACCTTC. It specifies CASSLSSYGYTF.

This clone occurred once. V is TRBV18 and J is TRBJ1-3; 7 nucleotides match TRBD1. V dropped 0 bases and J dropped 2; count of bases not matched to a gene: 4. CDR1 and CDR2 from the germline V gene are KGHSH and LQKENI. The CDR3 loop spans 16 amino acids. CDR3 amino acids: CASSPPIGTAGNTIYF. CDR3 coding DNA: TGTGCCAGCTCACCACCTATCGGGACAGCTGGAAACACCATATATTTT.

This clone has a handful of counts. V is TRBV27 and J is TRBJ2-6, with a tentative D call TRBD2 (7 bases). From germline, CDR1 is MNHEY and CDR2 SMNVEV (reference sequence). CDR3 length: 19 amino acids. Trimming left V 3 bases short and J 1 base short, with 19 bases between. CDR3 DNA: TGTGCCAGCAGTTTTGGCCAAGGGGGGGGCCGATCTGGGGCCAACGTCCTGACTTTC. It specifies CASSFGQGGGRSGANVLTF.

V is TRBV6-5 and J is TRBJ1-1, with TRBD1 matching over 7 bases. From germline, CDR1 is MNHEY and CDR2 SVGAGI. The CDR3 extends over 14 amino acids. V was clipped by 6 bases and J by 0 bases; unmatched bases: 4. CDR3 loop: CASRDRSLNTEAFF. The CDR3 DNA reads TGTGCCAGCAGGGACAGGTCCCTGAACACTGAAGCTTTCTTT.

This clone turned up a few times. The chain has TRBV19 and TRBJ1-1; 8 nucleotides align to TRBD1. The CDR3 consists of 14 residues. Germline CDR1 LNHDA, CDR2 SQIVND (reference sequence). V lost 8 bases to trimming and J lost 0 bases; unmatched junction nucleotides: 5. This CDR3 is CASSGQGMNTEAFF. Written as DNA, the CDR3 is TGTGCCAGTTCCGGACAGGGAATGAACACTGAAGCTTTCTTT.

The J gene is TRBJ1-1, the V gene TRBV29-1; the D is unclear. Germline assignment: CDR1 SQVTM and CDR2 ANQGSEA. V was cut by 4 bases and J by 7 bases, with 10 bases left in between. The CDR3 has 11 residues. DNA of the CDR3: TGCAGCGTTGGCGATGACTTTGAAGCTTTCTTT. Amino acids: CSVGDDFEAFF.

This clone was observed a few times. This chain links TRBV24-1 with TRBJ2-5; possible D gene TRBD2, 6 bases. Trimming took 11 bases from V and 4 from J, leaving 10 bases between them. CDR1 and CDR2 (germline): KGHDR, SFDVKD. The length of the CDR3 is 11 residues. CDR3 loop: CAIGSGETQYF. For the CDR3, the DNA is TGTGCCATCGGGAGCGGAGAGACCCAGTACTTC.

This chain joins TRBV28 and TRBJ1-5, with 8 bases matching TRBD1. The CDR3 runs 16 residues. Germline V gene data show CDR1 as MDHEN and CDR2 as SYDVKM. The trim removed 4 bases at V and 4 bases at J, leaving 9 bases unmatched. CDR3 bases: TGTGCCAGCAGTTCCCGGGACAGGAGAATTAATCAGCCCCAGCATTTT. As protein: CASSSRDRRINQPQHF.

CDR3 sequence: CASSVGMGGYQPQHF. DNA of the CDR3: TGTGCCAGCAGCGTAGGGATGGGGGGTTATCAGCCCCAGCATTTT. The chain links TRBV9 to TRBJ1-5, with D perhaps TRBD1 (5 bases). Germline CDR1 SGDLS, CDR2 YYNGEE. This CDR3 comprises 15 residues. Trimming stripped 0 bases from V and 5 bases from J, with 12 bases between.

This clone was counted a few times. The chain joins TRBV5-4 to TRBJ2-5; maybe TRBD1 (6 bases). V shed 2 bases and J shed 2 bases, with 7 bases lying between them. The CDR3 runs to 13 residues. CDR1 is SGHNT, CDR2 YYREEE, per germline (reference sequence). CDR3: CASSFQGQETQYF. The CDR3 nucleotides are TGTGCCAGCAGCTTCCAGGGGCAAGAGACCCAGTACTTC.

The chain joins TRBV18 to TRBJ1-6; D possibly corresponds to TRBD1 (5 bases). Germline CDR1 is KGHSH and CDR2 is LQKENI. The CDR3 contains 16 residues. With 3 bases removed from V and 5 bases from J, the gap between germline ends came to 14 bases. Here the CDR3 DNA reads TGTGCCAGCTCACCCGAGGCCCAAGGGGATAATTCACCCCTCCACTTT. Amino acid sequence: CASSPEAQGDNSPLHF.